This T cell receptor beta chain was sequenced in a study of T cells in Graves' hyperthyroidism and ophthalmopathy (dated by TCRdb to between 2017 and 2020). Describing the broader study: Peripheral blood was collected at initial diagnosis, before any treatment. TCR V-J signatures able to tell the groups apart were searched for in a discovery cohort of about a hundred patients, of whom roughly 42 had Graves' ophthalmopathy and about 55 had stable Graves' hyperthyroidism. Prospective prediction of ophthalmopathy was tested in an independent validation cohort consisting of under 20 hyperthyroidism patients and some 17 patients who later progressed to ophthalmopathy. The paper describes TCR Vbeta CDR3 sequencing of 135 peripheral blood samples, made up of roughly 40 ophthalmopathy patients, around 78 hyperthyroidism patients and about 17 progressor patients. In addition, the study compared T-cell repertoires in thyroid tissue and in blood from a handful of Graves' hyperthyroidism patients. After sampling, hyperthyroidism patients received methimazole starting at 30 mg daily, and ophthalmopathy patients received high-dose intravenous methylprednisolone. The 100 discovery patients were randomly split 7:3 into training and test sets.

The TCR beta CDR3 regions were amplified from the RNA transcripts. For the first round of RT-PCR on the TCR CDR3, the HTBI primer set was used together with the Qiagen OneStep RT-PCR kit. The libraries were constructed in a second round of multiplex PCR and then size-selected and purified. Paired-end sequencing of the libraries was performed with 100 bp reads on an Illumina HiSeq2000. The authors' analysis ran thus. Raw data were processed with SOAPnuke, discarding reads with adapters, uncalled bases, mean Phred below 15, or no exact constant-primer or identifier match. High-quality paired reads were merged using COPE v1.2.5, and each unique nucleotide sequence was defined as a clonotype. MiTCR v1.1 was used to align the clonotypes against IMGT TRBV, TRBD and TRBJ reference segments. The analysis was restricted to V-J combinations with a frequency above 0.0001, which together covered 99.2% of the repertoires. A TCS score was defined as the ratio between F50 (clonal expansion) and ExV (chaos), using BLOSUM62-based TCRdist between CDR3 peptides within each V-J. Welch's t-statistics and random forest reduced around 510 V-J features to about 13, which were used in a naive Bayes classifier (R e1071). TCRdb reanalyzed the raw reads on its own, using fastp at Q25 for trimming and MiXCR for clone calling, and kept in-frame beta chains. Each record represents a unique CDR3 protein, reported with the most common genes and DNA among its rows. TCRdb, rather than the study authors, made the V and J calls. The sample table records roughly 300,000 distinct CDR3 sequences; around 23% of these occur just once. The ten biggest clones cover about 50% of the sample.

Study-wide conclusions, independent of this receptor: In validation, the model predicted progression to ophthalmopathy a median of roughly 6.1 months before onset, with 70% to 71% sensitivity and about 75% specificity. No statistical method was used to set the sample size in advance, and investigators knew the group allocation. In cross-validation, a model built on a 13 V-J signature told ophthalmopathy apart from stable hyperthyroidism with roughly 87% sensitivity and approximately 84% specificity, and in testing the same model reached 80%/75%. Blood samples also contained most of the expanded thyroid clonotypes (frequency above 0.001), which suggests that blood repertoires may reflect thyroid immune responses.

Sequences SEHNR (CDR1) and FQNEAQ (CDR2) are obtained from the germline V gene (reference sequence). V is reduced by 4 bases and J by 6 bases, leaving a spacing of 15 bases between them. The CDR3 contains 14 residues, cysteine and phenylalanine counted. Only the CDR3 DNA stays, 42 bases, in frame from base 1. Stable Graves' hyperthyroidism was defined as the absence of progression to ophthalmopathy over 18 months of follow-up. Hyperthyroidism patients were aged 18 to 65 years and newly diagnosed, with disease duration of less than 2 months. Patients with uncontrolled infections, other autoimmune diseases, pregnancy or lactation were excluded. Diagnoses relied on clinical symptoms, serum thyroxine and TRAb, thyroid ultrasound and orbital computed tomography. PBMCs were separated from roughly 10 ml of fresh peripheral blood using Ficoll-Paque density gradient centrifugation. Trizol reagent was used to extract total RNA, and RNA quality was then checked on an Agilent 2100 Bioanalyzer.

Concerning this clonotype: No cognate antigen has been identified for it. The sample holds no much larger clone one base away, and base qualities are not on file.

The sample taken for sequencing was blood. The clonotype was recovered from a woman aged 50 to 65 with Graves' hyperthyroidism. The chain employs TRBV7-9 and TRBJ1-1, with the D gene uncertain. The nucleotide sequence reads as follows: TGTGCCAGCAGCTCCCCGGGGTCAGGAGCTGAAGCTTTCTTT. The encoded protein is CASSSPGSGAEAFF. The variable domain in full, with residues beyond the CDR3 obtained from the reference TRBV7-9 and TRBJ1-1 genes, is DTGVSQNPRHKITKRGQNVTFRCDPISEHNRLYWYRQTLGQGPEFLTYFQNEAQLEKSRLLSDRFSAERPKGSFSTLEIQRTEQGDSAMYLCASSSPGSGAEAFFGQGTRLTVV.